This record covers a single T cell receptor beta chain. In the original analysis: Amplification of reference gene primers provided the estimated nucleated cell counts. Produced via immunoSEQ multiplex PCR; TCRdb's table is partial and in-frame only. The DNA gave D and trimming, while V, J and clone size come from that table. Among around 93,000 clones listed, over 80% were seen once. The data belong to a study of blood T cell repertoires in COVID-19. Study background: Both acute and convalescent COVID-19 samples were obtained from the United States, Italy and Spain. T cells, B-cell-depleted T cells, or PBMCs supplied cDNA or gDNA.

Germline CDR1 and CDR2: LNHDA and SQIVND (reference sequence). The CDR3 length is 15 residues. V lost 6 bases, J lost 0 bases, and 11 bases lay in between. The clonotype originates from an elderly man with acute or convalescent COVID-19. This chain joins TRBV19 and TRBJ2-2; a possible D gene is TRBD1 (7 bases). Sequencing was performed on peripheral blood. CDR3 sequence: CASSRGTANTGELFF. The CDR3 nucleotides read TGTGCCAGTAGCCGGGGGACAGCGAACACCGGGGAGCTGTTTTTT.